Below are 15 T cell receptor beta chains sequenced from a single sample in a study of blood T cell repertoires in COVID-19. This table comes from immunoSEQ multiplex PCR, and its TCRdb copy is limited to in-frame clones, with some not included. The table has some 150,000 clones, roughly 83% seen once. The specimen sequenced was peripheral blood. The receptors shown here come from a woman aged 60-75 years with COVID-19, enrolled during active disease.

The genes are TRBV20-1 and TRBJ1-2; D perhaps matches TRBD1 (5 bases). Germline lookup yields CDR1 DFQATT and CDR2 SNEGSKA (reference sequence). Trimming took off 5 bases at V and 7 bases at J, with 11 bases between the two ends. The CDR3 spans 11 residues. CDR3 loop: CSAPRGSGYTF. CDR3 nucleotide sequence: TGCAGTGCTCCTAGGGGATCTGGCTACACCTTC.

The chain joins TRBV3-1 (or the pseudogene TRBV3-2) to TRBJ2-1, with TRBD2 matching 8 bases. Germline CDR1 reads LGHDT; CDR2 reads YNNKEL (reference sequence). Trimming cost V 4 bases and J 8 bases; bases outside gene matches: 10. The CDR3 runs to 15 residues. The CDR3 protein is CASSLRREGRHEQFF. CDR3 DNA sequence: TGTGCCAGCAGCCTGAGACGGGAGGGCCGCCATGAGCAGTTCTTC.

The gene calls are TRBV28 and TRBJ1-4, with no clear D. The CDR3 has 11 amino acids. V was shortened by 3 bases and J by 7 bases, with 3 bases between the two germline ends. Germline CDR1 MDHEN, CDR2 SYDVKM. The CDR3 reads CASSFLEKLFF. CDR3 DNA: TGTGCCAGCAGTTTTCTTGAAAAACTGTTTTTT.

This clone was observed a few times. The chain uses TRBV3-1 (or the pseudogene TRBV3-2) and TRBJ1-3; D is undetermined. Germline V gene lookup returns CDR1 LGHDT and CDR2 YNNKEL (reference sequence). This CDR3 comprises 16 residues. Trimming stripped 1 base from V and 2 bases from J, with 12 bases between. The CDR3 sequence: CASSQARPGPGNTIYF. The CDR3 DNA reads TGTGCCAGCAGCCAAGCGAGGCCTGGCCCTGGAAACACCATATATTTT.

The genes are TRBV3-1 (or the pseudogene TRBV3-2) and TRBJ2-1, with D maybe TRBD2 (6 bases). Trimming cost V 3 bases and J 14 bases, with 14 bases left between them. This CDR3 contains 12 residues. The germline V gene has CDR1 LGHDT and CDR2 YNNKEL (reference sequence). CDR3 residues: CASSQSEGRKFF. CDR3 sequence (DNA): TGTGCCAGCAGCCAGAGTGAGGGGAGGAAGTTCTTC.

The chain carries TRBV6-6 and TRBJ1-1, with D uncertain. The V gene lost 6 bases and the J gene lost 1 base, with 12 bases spanning the gap. Germline CDR1 is MNHNY and CDR2 is SVGAGI (reference sequence). The CDR3 runs to 14 residues. CDR3 sequence: CASSLRMGNTEAFF. The CDR3 DNA reads as TGTGCCAGCAGCCTCAGGATGGGGAACACTGAAGCTTTCTTT.

The gene calls are TRBV30 and TRBJ1-6; 7 nucleotides align to TRBD1. J gave up 4 bases and V 7 bases, and 4 bases lay outside the gene matches. The CDR3 runs 13 residues. Germline V gene lookup returns CDR1 GTSNPN and CDR2 SVGIG (reference sequence). This CDR3 is CASGQQYNSPLHF. In DNA form, the CDR3 reads TGTGCCTCGGGACAGCAATATAATTCACCCCTCCACTTT.

This clone was seen many times. The chain combines TRBV6-5 with TRBJ1-5, with 7 bases fitting TRBD1. CDR1 is MNHEY, CDR2 SVGAGI, per germline. The length of the CDR3 is 14 residues. The J segment lost 5 bases and the V segment lost 6 bases, leaving 7 bases of the junction unmatched. CDR3 DNA sequence: TGTGCCAGCAGGAAGACAGGGCAGGATCAGCCCCAGCATTTT. This translates into CASRKTGQDQPQHF.

This chain joins TRBV5-1 and TRBJ1-4; 10 nucleotides line up with TRBD1. This CDR3 comprises 15 residues. Germline lookup yields CDR1 SGHRS and CDR2 YFSETQ. The junction had 6 bases not matched to a gene; V was cut back by 5 bases and J by 5 bases. The CDR3 region has the DNA TGCGCCAGCAGGAACAGGACAGGGGGAAATGAAAAACTGTTTTTT. This translates into CASRNRTGGNEKLFF.

This clone was counted at least ten times. This sequence joins TRBV3-1 (or the pseudogene TRBV3-2) and TRBJ2-7; 8 bases match TRBD1. This CDR3 comprises 14 residues. V shed 1 base and J 5 bases; nucleotides not matched to a gene: 4. Germline CDR1 reads LGHDT; CDR2 reads YNNKEL (reference sequence). In DNA, the CDR3 is TGTGCCAGCAGCCAAGCCCGACAGGGGAACGAGCAGTACTTC. This sequence encodes CASSQARQGNEQYF.

CDR3 sequence reads: CASSLEGTGTGELFF. CDR3 sequence (DNA): TGCGCCAGCAGCTTGGAGGGGACAGGCACCGGGGAGCTGTTTTTT. The gene calls are TRBV5-1 and TRBJ2-2; 8 nucleotides match TRBD1. V lost 0 bases and J lost 4; bases outside the gene matches: 2. Germline CDR1 reads SGHRS; CDR2 reads YFSETQ. There are 15 residues in the CDR3.

J is TRBJ2-1 and V is TRBV25-1; 8 nucleotides align to TRBD2. The V gene's germline CDR1 is MGHDK and CDR2 SYGVNS. The CDR3 runs 14 residues. V lost 7 bases and J lost 1; bases outside the gene matches: 3. For the CDR3, the DNA is TGTGCCAGCAAGGCGGGAGGATCCTACAATGAGCAGTTCTTC. Its protein is CASKAGGSYNEQFF.

On this clone itself: This same CDR3 is encoded by further DNA sequences in the sample. The chain links TRBV5-1 to TRBJ2-1; 9 bases line up with TRBD2. Trimming at V came to 4 bases and at J to 0 bases, leaving 2 bases not matched to a gene. The germline CDR1 and CDR2 sequences are SGHRS and YFSETQ. The CDR3 is made up of 15 amino acids. Here the CDR3 DNA reads TGCGCCAGCAGCAGTAGCGGGAGCTCCTACAATGAGCAGTTCTTC. Translation gives CASSSSGSSYNEQFF. Drawing the rest from reference TRBV5-1 and TRBJ2-1, the complete variable domain is KAGVTQTPRYLIKTRGQQVTLSCSPISGHRSVSWYQQTPGQGLQFLFEYFSETQRNKGNFPGRFSGRQFSNSRSEMNVSTLELGDSALYLCASSSSGSSYNEQFFGPGTRLTVL.

The chain joins TRBV19 to TRBJ1-1; TRBD1 agrees at 11 bases. Trimming at V came to 5 bases and at J to 7 bases, leaving 3 bases not matched to a gene. Germline values: CDR1 LNHDA, CDR2 SQIVND (reference sequence). The CDR3 runs 13 residues. The CDR3 DNA sequence: TGTGCCAGTAGTCGGGACAGGGGGTTTGAAGCTTTCTTT. Translating it yields CASSRDRGFEAFF.

V and J are TRBV11-3 and TRBJ2-5; D possibly corresponds to TRBD2 (6 bases). The CDR3 loop spans 14 amino acids. The V and J ends lost 1 base and 5 bases respectively, with 11 bases between them. Germline values: CDR1 SGHNT, CDR2 YENEEA. Here the CDR3 reads CASSLGHAGETQYF. The CDR3, as DNA: TGTGCCAGCAGCTTAGGACACGCGGGGGAGACCCAGTACTTC.